This T cell receptor (beta chain) was profiled in a study of cytomegalovirus exposure and HLA in healthy donors. Study results and limitations: The authors later linked a missense DCLRE1C variant to TCR beta V- and J-gene trimming. Prediction of most subjects' HLA-A and HLA-B alleles by TCR beta sequences was reportedly accurate.

On this clone: What it recognizes is unknown.

Likely unrecorded immune exposures existed in these nominally healthy donors. The CDR3 loop spans 13 amino acids. Germline V gene sequence: CDR1 GTSNPN, CDR2 SVGIG (reference sequence). Trimming took 1 base from V and 5 from J, leaving 9 bases between them. The PCR had 60 Vbeta and 13 Jbeta primers. How the authors handled the data: Later work found 80 million or so unique TCR beta chains, with about 10 million shared. Sequenced by immunoSEQ multiplex PCR; TCRdb stores in-frame clones only, minus some. V and J calls and clone size come straight from that table; D and trimming were deduced from the DNA. The sample contains a few hundred thousand clones, roughly 86% of which appear only once.

Sample: PBMCs. The J gene is TRBJ2-1, the V gene TRBV30; tentatively, D is TRBD2 (5 bases). This sequence originates from a woman aged 40 to 50 in good health and CMV-seropositive. For the CDR3, the DNA is TGTGCCTGGAGTGAACTAGTGGACAATGAGCAGTTCTTC. As protein: CAWSELVDNEQFF.